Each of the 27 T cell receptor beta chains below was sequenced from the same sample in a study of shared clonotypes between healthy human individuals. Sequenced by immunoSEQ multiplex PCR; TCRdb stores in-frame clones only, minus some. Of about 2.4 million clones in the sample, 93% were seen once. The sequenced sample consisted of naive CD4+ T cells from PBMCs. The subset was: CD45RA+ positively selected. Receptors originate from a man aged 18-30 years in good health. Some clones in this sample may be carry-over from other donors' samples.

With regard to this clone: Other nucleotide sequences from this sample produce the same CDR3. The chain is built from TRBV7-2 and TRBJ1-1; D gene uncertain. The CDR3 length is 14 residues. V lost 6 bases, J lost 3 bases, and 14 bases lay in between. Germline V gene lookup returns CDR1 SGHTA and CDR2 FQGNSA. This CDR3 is CASSSSGRDTEAFF. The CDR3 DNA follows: TGTGCCAGCAGTTCCAGTGGGCGGGACACTGAAGCTTTCTTT.

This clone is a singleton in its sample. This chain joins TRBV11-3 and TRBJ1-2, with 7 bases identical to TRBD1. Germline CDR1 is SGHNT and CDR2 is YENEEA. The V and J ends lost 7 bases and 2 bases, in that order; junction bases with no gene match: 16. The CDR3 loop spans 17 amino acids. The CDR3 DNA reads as TGTGCCAGCAACCATCGAAAGGGAGGGGGCGTAAACTATGGCTACACCTTC. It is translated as CASNHRKGGGVNYGYTF.

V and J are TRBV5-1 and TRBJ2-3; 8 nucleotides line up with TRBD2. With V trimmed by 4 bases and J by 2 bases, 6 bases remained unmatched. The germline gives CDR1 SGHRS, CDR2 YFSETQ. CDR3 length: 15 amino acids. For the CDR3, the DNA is TGCGCCAGCAGCCCCCAAGCGGGAGACACAGATACGCAGTATTTT. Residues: CASSPQAGDTDTQYF. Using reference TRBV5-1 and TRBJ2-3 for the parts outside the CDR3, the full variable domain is KAGVTQTPRYLIKTRGQQVTLSCSPISGHRSVSWYQQTPGQGLQFLFEYFSETQRNKGNFPGRFSGRQFSNSRSEMNVSTLELGDSALYLCASSPQAGDTDTQYFGPGTRLTVL.

CDR3 loop: CASSITGTGSYEQYF. CDR3 DNA: TGTGCCAGCAGCATCACCGGGACAGGATCCTACGAGCAGTACTTC. The gene calls are TRBV7-2 and TRBJ2-7, with 8 nucleotides matching TRBD1. V dropped 5 bases and J dropped 1; count of bases not matched to a gene: 7. This CDR3 has 15 residues. The germline V gene encodes CDR1 SGHTA and CDR2 FQGNSA.

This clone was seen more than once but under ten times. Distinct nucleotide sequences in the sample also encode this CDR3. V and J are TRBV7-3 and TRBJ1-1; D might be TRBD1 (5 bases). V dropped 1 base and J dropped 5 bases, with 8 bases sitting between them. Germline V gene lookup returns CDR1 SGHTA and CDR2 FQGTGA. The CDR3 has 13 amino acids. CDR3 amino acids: CASSLIRDTEAFF. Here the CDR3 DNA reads TGTGCCAGCAGCTTAATCAGGGATACTGAAGCTTTCTTT.

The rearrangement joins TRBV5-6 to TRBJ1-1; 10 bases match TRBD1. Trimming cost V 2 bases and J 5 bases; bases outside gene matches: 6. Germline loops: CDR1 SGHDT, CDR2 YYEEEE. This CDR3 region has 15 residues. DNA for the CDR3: TGTGCCAGCAGCTTAACCGGACAGGGGGGAACTGAAGCTTTCTTT. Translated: CASSLTGQGGTEAFF.

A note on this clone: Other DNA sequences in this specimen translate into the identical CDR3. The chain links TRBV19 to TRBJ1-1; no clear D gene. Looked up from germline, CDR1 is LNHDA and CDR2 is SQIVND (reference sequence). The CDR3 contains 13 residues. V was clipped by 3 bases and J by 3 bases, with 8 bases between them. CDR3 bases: TGTGCCAGTAGTATCCGACCATACACTGAAGCTTTCTTT. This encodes CASSIRPYTEAFF.

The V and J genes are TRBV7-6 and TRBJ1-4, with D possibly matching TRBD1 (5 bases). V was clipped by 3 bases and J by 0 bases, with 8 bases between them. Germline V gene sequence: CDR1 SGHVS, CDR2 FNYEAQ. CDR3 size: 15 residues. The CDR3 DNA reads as TGTGCCAGCAGCTTCTTCAGGGCAACTAATGAAAAACTGTTTTTT. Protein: CASSFFRATNEKLFF. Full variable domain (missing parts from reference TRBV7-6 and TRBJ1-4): GAGVSQSPRYKVTKRGQDVALRCDPISGHVSLYWYRQALGQGPEFLTYFNYEAQQDKSGLPNDRFSAERPEGSISTLTIQRTEQRDSAMYRCASSFFRATNEKLFFGSGTQLSVL.

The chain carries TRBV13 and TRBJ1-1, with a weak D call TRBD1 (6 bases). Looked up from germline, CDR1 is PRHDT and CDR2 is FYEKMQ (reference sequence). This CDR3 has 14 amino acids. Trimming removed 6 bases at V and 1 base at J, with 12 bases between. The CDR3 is CASRVGGTNTEAFF. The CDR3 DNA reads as TGTGCCAGCAGGGTAGGGGGAACGAACACTGAAGCTTTCTTT.

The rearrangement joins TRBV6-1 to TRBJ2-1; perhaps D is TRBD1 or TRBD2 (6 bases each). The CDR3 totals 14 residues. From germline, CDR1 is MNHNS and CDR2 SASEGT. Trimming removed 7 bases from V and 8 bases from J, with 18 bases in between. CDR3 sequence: CASTYRASGDEQFF. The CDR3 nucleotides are TGTGCCAGCACTTACAGGGCCTCGGGGGATGAGCAGTTCTTC.

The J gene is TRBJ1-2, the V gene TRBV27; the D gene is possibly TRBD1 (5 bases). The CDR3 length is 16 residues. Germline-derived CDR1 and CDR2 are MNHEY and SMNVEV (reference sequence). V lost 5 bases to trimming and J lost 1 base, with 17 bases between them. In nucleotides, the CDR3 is TGTGCCAGCAGTAGAACACCGGGACCGAGTAACTATGGCTACACCTTC. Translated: CASSRTPGPSNYGYTF.

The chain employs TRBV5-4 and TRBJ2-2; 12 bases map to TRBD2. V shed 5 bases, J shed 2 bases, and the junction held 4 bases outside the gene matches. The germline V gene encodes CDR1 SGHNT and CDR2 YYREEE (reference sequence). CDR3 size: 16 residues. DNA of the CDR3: TGTGCCAGCAGTGGACTAGCGGGATTTAACACCGGGGAGCTGTTTTTT. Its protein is CASSGLAGFNTGELFF.

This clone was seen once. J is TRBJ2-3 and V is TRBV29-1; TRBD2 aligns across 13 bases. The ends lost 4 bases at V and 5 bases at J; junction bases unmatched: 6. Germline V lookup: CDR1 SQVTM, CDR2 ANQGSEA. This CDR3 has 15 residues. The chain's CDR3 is CSVARTSGSRDTQYF. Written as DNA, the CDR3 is TGCAGCGTTGCCAGGACTAGCGGGAGTAGAGATACGCAGTATTTT.

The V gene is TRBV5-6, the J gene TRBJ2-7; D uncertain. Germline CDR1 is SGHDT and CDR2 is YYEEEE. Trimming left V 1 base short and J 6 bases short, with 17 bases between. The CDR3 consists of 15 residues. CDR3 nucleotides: TGTGCCAGCAGCTTGTTTGGAGTTGAAGGTGGCGAGCAGTACTTC. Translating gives CASSLFGVEGGEQYF.

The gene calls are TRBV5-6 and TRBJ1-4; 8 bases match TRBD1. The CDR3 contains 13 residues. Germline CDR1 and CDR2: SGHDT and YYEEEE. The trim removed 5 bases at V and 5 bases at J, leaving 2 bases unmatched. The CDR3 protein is CASSRTGNEKLFF. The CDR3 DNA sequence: TGTGCCAGCAGTCGGACAGGGAATGAAAAACTGTTTTTT.

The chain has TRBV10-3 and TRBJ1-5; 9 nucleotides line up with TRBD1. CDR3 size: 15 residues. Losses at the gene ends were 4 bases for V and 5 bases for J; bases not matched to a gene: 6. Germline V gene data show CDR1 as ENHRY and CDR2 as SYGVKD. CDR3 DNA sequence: TGTGCCATCAGTGTTGGACAGGGGAGTGATCAGCCCCAGCATTTT. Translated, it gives CAISVGQGSDQPQHF.

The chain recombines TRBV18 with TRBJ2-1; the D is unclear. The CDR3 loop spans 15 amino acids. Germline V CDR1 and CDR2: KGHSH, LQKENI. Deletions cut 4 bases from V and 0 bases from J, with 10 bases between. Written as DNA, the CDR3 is TGTGCCAGCTCACAGACTCCGAGCTCCTACAATGAGCAGTTCTTC. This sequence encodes CASSQTPSSYNEQFF. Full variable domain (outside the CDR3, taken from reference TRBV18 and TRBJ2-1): NAGVMQNPRHLVRRRGQEARLRCSPMKGHSHVYWYRQLPEEGLKFMVYLQKENIIDESGMPKERFSAEFPKEGPSILRIQQVVRGDSAAYFCASSQTPSSYNEQFFGPGTRLTVL.

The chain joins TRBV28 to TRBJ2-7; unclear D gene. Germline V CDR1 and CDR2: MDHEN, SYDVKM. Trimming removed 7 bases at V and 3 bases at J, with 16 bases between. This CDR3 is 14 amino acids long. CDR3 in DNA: TGTGCCAGCACGTTAAGAACCCAGGACTACGAGCAGTACTTC. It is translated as CASTLRTQDYEQYF.

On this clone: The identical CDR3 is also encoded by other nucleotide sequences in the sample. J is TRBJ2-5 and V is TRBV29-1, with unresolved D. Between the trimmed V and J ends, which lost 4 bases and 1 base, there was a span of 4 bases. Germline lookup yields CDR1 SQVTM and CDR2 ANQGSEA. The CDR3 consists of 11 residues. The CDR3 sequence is CSVGLQETQYF. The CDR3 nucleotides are TGCAGCGTTGGACTCCAAGAGACCCAGTACTTC.

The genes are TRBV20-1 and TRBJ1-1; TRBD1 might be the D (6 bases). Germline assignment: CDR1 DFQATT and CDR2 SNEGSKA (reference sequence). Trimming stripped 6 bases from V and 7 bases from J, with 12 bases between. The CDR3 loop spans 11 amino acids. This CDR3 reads CSALQGGEAFF. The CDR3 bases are TGCAGTGCCTTACAGGGAGGTGAAGCTTTCTTT.

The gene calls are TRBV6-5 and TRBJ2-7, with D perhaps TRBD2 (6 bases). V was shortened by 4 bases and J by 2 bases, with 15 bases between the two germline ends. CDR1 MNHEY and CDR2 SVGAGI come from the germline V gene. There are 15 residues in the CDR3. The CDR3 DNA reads TGTGCCAGCAGTTCCGACTGGACGGGAGCCTACGAGCAGTACTTC. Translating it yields CASSSDWTGAYEQYF.

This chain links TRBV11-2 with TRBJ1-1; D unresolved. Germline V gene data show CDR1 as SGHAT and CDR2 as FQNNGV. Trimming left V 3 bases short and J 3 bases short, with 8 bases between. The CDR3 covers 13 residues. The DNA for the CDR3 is TGTGCCAGCAGCTTGAGAAGGGACACTGAAGCTTTCTTT. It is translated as CASSLRRDTEAFF.

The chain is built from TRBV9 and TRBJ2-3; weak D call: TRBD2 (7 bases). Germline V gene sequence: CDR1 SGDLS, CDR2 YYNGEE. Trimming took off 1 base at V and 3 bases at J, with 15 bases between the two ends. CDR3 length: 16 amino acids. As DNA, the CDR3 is TGTGCCAGCAGCGTACGAGAGGGGAGGGGGACAGATACGCAGTATTTT. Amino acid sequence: CASSVREGRGTDTQYF. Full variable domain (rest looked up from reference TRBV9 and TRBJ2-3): DSGVTQTPKHLITATGQRVTLRCSPRSGDLSVYWYQQSLDQGLQFLIQYYNGEERAKGNILERFSAQQFPDLHSELNLSSLELGDSALYFCASSVREGRGTDTQYFGPGTRLTVL.

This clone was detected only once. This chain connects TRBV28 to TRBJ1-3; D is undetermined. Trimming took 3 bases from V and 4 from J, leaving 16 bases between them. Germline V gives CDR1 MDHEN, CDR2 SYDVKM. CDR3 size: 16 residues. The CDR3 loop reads CASSFSRAKLGNTIYF. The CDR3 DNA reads TGTGCCAGCAGTTTTTCCCGAGCCAAGCTGGGAAACACCATATATTTT.

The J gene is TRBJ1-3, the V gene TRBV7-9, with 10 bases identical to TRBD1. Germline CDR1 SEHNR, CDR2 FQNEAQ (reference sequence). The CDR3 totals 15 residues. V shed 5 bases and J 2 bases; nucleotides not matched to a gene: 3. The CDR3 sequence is CASSAGQGAGNTIYF. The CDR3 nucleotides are TGTGCCAGCAGCGCCGGACAGGGGGCTGGAAACACCATATATTTT. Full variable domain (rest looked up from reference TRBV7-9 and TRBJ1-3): DTGVSQNPRHKITKRGQNVTFRCDPISEHNRLYWYRQTLGQGPEFLTYFQNEAQLEKSRLLSDRFSAERPKGSFSTLEIQRTEQGDSAMYLCASSAGQGAGNTIYFGEGSWLTVV.

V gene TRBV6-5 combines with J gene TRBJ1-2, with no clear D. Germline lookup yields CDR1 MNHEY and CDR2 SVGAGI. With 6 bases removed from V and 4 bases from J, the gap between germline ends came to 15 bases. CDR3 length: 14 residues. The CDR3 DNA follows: TGTGCCAGCAGCCGTCTAACAGAAAGCTATGGCTACACCTTC. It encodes CASSRLTESYGYTF.

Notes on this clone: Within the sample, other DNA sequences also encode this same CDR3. The CDR3 sequence: CASSRGPNTEAFF. The DNA for the CDR3 is TGTGCCAGCAGCAGAGGTCCGAACACTGAAGCTTTCTTT. This chain connects TRBV28 to TRBJ1-1, with D uncertain. The germline gives CDR1 MDHEN, CDR2 SYDVKM. The CDR3 loop spans 13 amino acids. V lost 6 bases and J 1 base, leaving 9 bases between the germline ends.